This T cell receptor (beta chain) stems from a study of blood T cell repertoires in COVID-19. Study summary: Samples of COVID-19 (acute and convalescent) were obtained from the United States, Italy and Spain. Sources were T cells, B-cell-depleted T cells, or PBMCs; the material itself was cDNA or gDNA.

The V and J ends lost 6 bases and 0 bases respectively, with 13 bases between them. CDR1 and CDR2 from the germline V gene are MDHEN and SYDVKM. The CDR3 consists of 15 residues. TCRdb keeps only in-frame clones here, not all; method: immunoSEQ multiplex PCR. Among fewer than 95,000 clones, 88% were seen once, and the ten largest hold roughly 0.43%. Sequenced sample: peripheral blood. The chain uses TRBV28 and TRBJ2-3; no reliable D call. The sequence came from a man in his fifties or sixties with acute or convalescent COVID-19. CDR3 in DNA: TGTGCCAGCAGCTCCCACAATCCTAGCACAGATACGCAGTATTTT. Translating it yields CASSSHNPSTDTQYF.